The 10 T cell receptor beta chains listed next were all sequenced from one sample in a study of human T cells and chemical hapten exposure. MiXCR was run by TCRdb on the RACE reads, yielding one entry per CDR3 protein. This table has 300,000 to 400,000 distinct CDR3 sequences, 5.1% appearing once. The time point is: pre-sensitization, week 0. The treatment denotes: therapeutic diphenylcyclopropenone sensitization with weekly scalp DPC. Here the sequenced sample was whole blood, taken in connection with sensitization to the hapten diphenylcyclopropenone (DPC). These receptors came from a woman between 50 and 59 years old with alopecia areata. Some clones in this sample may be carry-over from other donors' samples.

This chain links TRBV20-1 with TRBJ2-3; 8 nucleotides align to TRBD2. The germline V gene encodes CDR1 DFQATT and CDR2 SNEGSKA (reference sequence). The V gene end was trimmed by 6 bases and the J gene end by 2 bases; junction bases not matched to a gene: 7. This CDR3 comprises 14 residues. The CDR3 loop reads CSASGSGATDTQYF. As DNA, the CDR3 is TGCAGTGCCAGTGGTAGCGGGGCCACAGATACGCAGTATTTT.

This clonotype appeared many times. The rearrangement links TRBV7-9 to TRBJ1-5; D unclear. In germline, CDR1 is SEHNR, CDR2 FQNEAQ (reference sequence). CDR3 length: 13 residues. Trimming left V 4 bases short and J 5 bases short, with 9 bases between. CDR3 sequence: CASSYAGDQPQHF. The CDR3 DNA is TGTGCCAGCAGCTACGCTGGCGATCAGCCCCAGCATTTT.

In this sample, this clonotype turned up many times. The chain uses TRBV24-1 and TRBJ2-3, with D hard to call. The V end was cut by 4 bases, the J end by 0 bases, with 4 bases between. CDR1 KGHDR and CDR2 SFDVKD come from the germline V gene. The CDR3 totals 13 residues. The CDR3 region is CATSEGSTDTQYF. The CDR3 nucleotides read TGTGCCACCAGTGAAGGTAGCACAGATACGCAGTATTTT.

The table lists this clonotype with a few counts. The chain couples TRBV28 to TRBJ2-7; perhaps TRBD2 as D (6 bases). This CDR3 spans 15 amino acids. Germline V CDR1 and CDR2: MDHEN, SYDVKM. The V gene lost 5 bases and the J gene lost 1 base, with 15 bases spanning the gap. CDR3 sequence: CASSPGGRWSYEQYF. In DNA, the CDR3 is TGTGCCAGCAGTCCCGGGGGACGGTGGTCCTACGAGCAGTACTTC.

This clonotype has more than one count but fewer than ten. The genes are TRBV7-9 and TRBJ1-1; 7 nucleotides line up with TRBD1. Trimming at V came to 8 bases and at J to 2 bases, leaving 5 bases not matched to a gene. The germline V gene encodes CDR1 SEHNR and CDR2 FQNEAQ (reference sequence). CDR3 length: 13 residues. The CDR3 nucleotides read TGTGCCAGCGCCCAGGGGGACAACACTGAAGCTTTCTTT. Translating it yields CASAQGDNTEAFF.

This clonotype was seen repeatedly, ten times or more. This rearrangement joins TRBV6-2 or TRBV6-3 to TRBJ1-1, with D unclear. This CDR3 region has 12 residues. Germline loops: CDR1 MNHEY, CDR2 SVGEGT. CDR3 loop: CAISRPNTEAFF. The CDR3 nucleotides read TGTGCAATTTCGCGGCCGAACACTGAAGCTTTCTTT.

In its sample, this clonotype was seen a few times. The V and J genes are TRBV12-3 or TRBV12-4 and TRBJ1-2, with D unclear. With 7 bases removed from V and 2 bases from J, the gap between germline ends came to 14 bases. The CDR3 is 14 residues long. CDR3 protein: CASIPQGANYGYTF. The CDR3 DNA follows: TGTGCCAGCATCCCCCAAGGTGCGAACTATGGCTACACCTTC.

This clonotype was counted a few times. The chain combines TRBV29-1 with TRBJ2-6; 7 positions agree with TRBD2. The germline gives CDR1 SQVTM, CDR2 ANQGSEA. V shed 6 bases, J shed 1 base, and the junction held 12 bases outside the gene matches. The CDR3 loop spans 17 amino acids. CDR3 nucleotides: TGCAGCGTGGGGGGAGGGCCCCTGGGATCTGGGGCCAACGTCCTGACTTTC. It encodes CSVGGGPLGSGANVLTF.

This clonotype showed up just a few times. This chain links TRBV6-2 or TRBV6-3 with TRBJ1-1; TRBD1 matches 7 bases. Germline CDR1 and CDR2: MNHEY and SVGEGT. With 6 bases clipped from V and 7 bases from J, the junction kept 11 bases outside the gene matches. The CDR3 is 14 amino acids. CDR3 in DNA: TGTGCCAGCAGCCCCCTCTCCACAGGGGATGAAGCTTTCTTT. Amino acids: CASSPLSTGDEAFF.

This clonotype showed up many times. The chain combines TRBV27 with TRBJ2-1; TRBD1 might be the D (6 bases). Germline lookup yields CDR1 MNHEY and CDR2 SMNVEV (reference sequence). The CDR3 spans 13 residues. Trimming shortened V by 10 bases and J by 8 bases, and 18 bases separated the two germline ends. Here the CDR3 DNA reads TGTGCCACCTGCAGGGGCCGATCGGATGAGCAGTTCTTC. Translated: CATCRGRSDEQFF.